The clone carrying this T cell receptor beta chain was seen only once. The sample belongs to a study of shared clonotypes between healthy human individuals. TCRdb keeps only in-frame clones here, not all; method: immunoSEQ multiplex PCR. The sample has 1,500,000 or so clones; about 98.5% are singletons. Germline loops: CDR1 SGHRS, CDR2 YFSETQ. This CDR3 is 18 amino acids long. The ends lost 4 bases at V and 2 bases at J; junction bases unmatched: 9. The chain is built from TRBV5-1 and TRBJ2-3; 14 bases fit TRBD2. The sample taken for sequencing was naive CD4+ T cells sorted from blood. The subset: CD45RA+ positively selected. This sequence originates from a man aged 25-40 years in good health. This CDR3 reads CASSPRLAGGPVTDTQYF. The DNA of the CDR3 is TGCGCCAGCAGCCCAAGACTAGCGGGAGGGCCGGTCACAGATACGCAGTATTTT.